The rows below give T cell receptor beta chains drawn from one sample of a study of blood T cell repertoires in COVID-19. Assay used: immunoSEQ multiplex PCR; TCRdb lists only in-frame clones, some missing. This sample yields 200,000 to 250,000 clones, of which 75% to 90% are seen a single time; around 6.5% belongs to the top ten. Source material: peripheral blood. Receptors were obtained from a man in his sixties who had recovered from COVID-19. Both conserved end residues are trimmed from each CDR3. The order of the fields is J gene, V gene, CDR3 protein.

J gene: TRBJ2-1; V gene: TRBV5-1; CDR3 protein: ASSLAEGSSYNEQF
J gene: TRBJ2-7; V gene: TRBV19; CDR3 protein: ASSRTSGSYEQY
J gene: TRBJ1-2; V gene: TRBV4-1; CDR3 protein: ASSQVPSLGYT
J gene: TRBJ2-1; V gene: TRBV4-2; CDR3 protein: ASSQEFSGWDEQF
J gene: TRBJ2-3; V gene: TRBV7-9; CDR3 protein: AGHSGGAGDTQY
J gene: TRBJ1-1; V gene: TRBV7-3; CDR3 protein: ASSFTGNTEAF
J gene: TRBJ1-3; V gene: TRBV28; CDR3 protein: ASSYQGSGNTIY
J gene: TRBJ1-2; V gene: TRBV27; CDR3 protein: ASSLGAVNYGYT
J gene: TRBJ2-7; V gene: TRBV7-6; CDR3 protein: ASSSPPGEQY
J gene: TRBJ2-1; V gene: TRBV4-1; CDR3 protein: ASSQARALAGEREQF
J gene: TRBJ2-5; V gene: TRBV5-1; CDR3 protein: ASSLLAGEETQY
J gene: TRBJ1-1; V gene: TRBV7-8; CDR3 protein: ASSHRQGVNTEAF
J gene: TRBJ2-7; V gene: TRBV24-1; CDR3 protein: ATSLCLERGVRKVEQY